This T cell receptor (beta chain) is drawn from a study of blood T cell repertoires in COVID-19. Profiled with immunoSEQ multiplex PCR; TCRdb holds only in-frame clones, not every one. The table lists roughly 100,000 clones, about 85% of them singletons, with roughly 2% in the top ten. Germline assignment: CDR1 ENHRY and CDR2 SYGVKD. The trim removed 10 bases at V and 2 bases at J, leaving 2 bases unmatched. The CDR3 consists of 12 residues. The receptor was isolated from a man aged 45-65 years with active COVID-19. The sequencing sample was made of peripheral blood. The chain couples TRBV10-3 to TRBJ1-2, with 9 bases aligning to TRBD1. CDR3 amino acids: CATGTGNYGYTF. The DNA of the CDR3 is TGTGCCACGGGGACAGGGAACTATGGCTACACCTTC.